A selection of T cell receptor beta chains follows, all from one sample in a study of identical twins. Each CDR3 protein is one row after TCRdb ran MiXCR on the 5' RACE reads. Altogether some 1,600,000 distinct CDR3 sequences are present, roughly a third being singletons, with the ten largest covering roughly 0.3%. Sequenced sample: cord blood. These receptors came from a newborn girl in good health. Each CDR3 is given with its conserved first and last residue. The order of the fields is CDR3 length, D gene, V gene, CDR3 protein. D genes are given only for firm matches.

length: 15
D: NA
V: TRBV20-1
CDR3: CSARLSSGTYYEQYF

length: 15
D: TRBD2
V: TRBV3-1
CDR3: CASSQMAGVQETQYF

length: 15
D: TRBD2
V: TRBV5-1
CDR3: CASSLALAGVYEQYF

length: 16
D: TRBD2
V: TRBV20-1
CDR3: CSARDLLAGVYNEQFF

length: 19
D: TRBD1
V: TRBV5-1
CDR3: CASSLARDRVSSGANVLTF

length: 12
D: NA
V: TRBV6-6
CDR3: CASTITSGTQYF

length: 15
D: NA
V: TRBV7-8
CDR3: CASSLGVKVPSEAFF

length: 15
D: NA
V: TRBV13
CDR3: CASSLEPGRDSPLHF

length: 12
D: NA
V: TRBV3-1
CDR3: CASSQRQDTQYF

length: 16
D: TRBD1
V: TRBV12-5
CDR3: CASGFGGQGPNYGYTF

length: 15
D: TRBD1
V: TRBV12-3/TRBV12-4
CDR3: CASKQAGGAYNEQFF

length: 16
D: NA
V: TRBV6-1
CDR3: CASSEGKTLIKETQYF

length: 13
D: NA
V: TRBV20-1
CDR3: CSARGAGNQPQHF

length: 13
D: NA
V: TRBV4-2
CDR3: CASSQEGTDTQYF

length: 14
D: TRBD2
V: TRBV29-1
CDR3: CSSPGREGQDTQYF

length: 16
D: NA
V: TRBV18
CDR3: CASSPGRRKTAGEQYF

length: 20
D: TRBD2
V: TRBV29-1
CDR3: CSVEDPGTSGQLSSYNEQFF

length: 17
D: NA
V: TRBV5-1
CDR3: CASSLSYGLPSTDTQYF

length: 17
D: NA
V: TRBV15
CDR3: CATSRGSQGRKSQPQHF

length: 11
D: NA
V: TRBV10-3
CDR3: CAIGLIDTQYF

length: 15
D: NA
V: TRBV18
CDR3: CASSPDIASTDTQYF

length: 17
D: NA
V: TRBV2
CDR3: CASSEVVRGLGDYGYTF

length: 13
D: NA
V: TRBV2
CDR3: CASSPRRAETQYF

length: 12
D: NA
V: TRBV10-3
CDR3: CAISEDHYEQYF